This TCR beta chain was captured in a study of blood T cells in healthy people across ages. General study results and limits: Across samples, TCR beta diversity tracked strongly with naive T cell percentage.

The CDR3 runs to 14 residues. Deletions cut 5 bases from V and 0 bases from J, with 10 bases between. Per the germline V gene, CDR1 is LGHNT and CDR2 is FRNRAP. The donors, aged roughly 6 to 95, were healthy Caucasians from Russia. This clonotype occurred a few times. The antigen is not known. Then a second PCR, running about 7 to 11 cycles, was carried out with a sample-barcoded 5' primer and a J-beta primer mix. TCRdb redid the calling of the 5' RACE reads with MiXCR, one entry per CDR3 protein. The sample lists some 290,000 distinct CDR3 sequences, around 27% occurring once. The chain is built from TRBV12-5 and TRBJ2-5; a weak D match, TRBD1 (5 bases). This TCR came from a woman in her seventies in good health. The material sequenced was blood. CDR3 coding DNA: TGTGCTAGTGGTCGCGACAGAGACCAAGAGACCCAGTACTTC. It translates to CASGRDRDQETQYF.